A single sample gave rise to the 3 T cell receptor beta chains below, sequenced in a study of shared clonotypes between healthy human individuals. Some clones are missing from TCRdb's copy, which holds only in-frame ones; the method was immunoSEQ multiplex PCR. The table shows 950,000 to 1,300,000 clones, with around 76% occurring only once. Sequenced: memory CD4+ T cells sorted from blood. Described subset: CD45RA-negative fraction. The receptors stem from a man younger than 30 in good health.

The chain carries TRBV5-1 and TRBJ2-3, with 10 bases aligning to TRBD2. The CDR3 contains 15 residues. Germline V CDR1 and CDR2: SGHRS, YFSETQ. Unmatched junction bases numbered 4, after V lost 4 bases and J lost 2 bases. The CDR3 sequence is CASSDGTSVTDTQYF. CDR3 coding DNA: TGCGCCAGCAGCGACGGGACTAGCGTCACAGATACGCAGTATTTT.

The chain employs TRBV7-8 and TRBJ1-1; D is unclear. Between the trimmed V and J ends, which lost 3 bases and 3 bases, there was a span of 8 bases. This CDR3 has 13 amino acids. Germline V gene data show CDR1 as SGHVS and CDR2 as FQNEAQ. This CDR3 is CASSFYGYTEAFF. The CDR3 region has the DNA TGTGCCAGCAGCTTTTACGGGTACACTGAAGCTTTCTTT.

This chain joins TRBV2 and TRBJ1-1; a possible D gene is TRBD1 (6 bases). This CDR3 comprises 14 residues. Per the germline V gene, CDR1 is SNHLY and CDR2 is FYNNEI. V was cut by 4 bases and J by 9 bases, with 18 bases left in between. The CDR3 spells CASSGRDTWGQAFF. The CDR3 nucleotides read TGTGCCAGCAGTGGGCGGGACACCTGGGGGCAAGCTTTCTTT.